The present entry profiles one TCR beta chain with its context. Antigen specificity is unknown. A much more abundant neighbour one base away suggests this may be a read error. The CDR3 is 15 amino acids. CDR1 and CDR2 (germline): MNHNS, SASEGT. Researchers defined stable Graves' hyperthyroidism as no ophthalmopathy progression within 18 months. The entry originates in a study of T cells in Graves' hyperthyroidism and ophthalmopathy. Broader study findings: The model anticipated ophthalmopathy a median approximately six months pre-onset.

TCR beta CDR3 regions were amplified from RNA transcripts. TCR CDR3 regions were first amplified by RT-PCR with HTBI primers. A single record per CDR3 protein comes from TCRdb applying MiXCR to the multiplex PCR reads. Seen here are hundreds of thousands of distinct CDR3 sequences, 12% to 15% observed once, and the top ten hold roughly 13%. Sequenced sample: blood. V gene TRBV6-1 combines with J gene TRBJ2-1; 8 positions match TRBD2. The J call is uncertain, as TRBJ2-7 better fits the DNA end. The receptor's source is a woman aged 40 to 50 with Graves' hyperthyroidism. The CDR3 nucleotides are TGTGCCAGCAGGCAACTAGCGGCAACCTACAATGAGCAGTACTTC. It codes for CASRQLAATYNEQYF.